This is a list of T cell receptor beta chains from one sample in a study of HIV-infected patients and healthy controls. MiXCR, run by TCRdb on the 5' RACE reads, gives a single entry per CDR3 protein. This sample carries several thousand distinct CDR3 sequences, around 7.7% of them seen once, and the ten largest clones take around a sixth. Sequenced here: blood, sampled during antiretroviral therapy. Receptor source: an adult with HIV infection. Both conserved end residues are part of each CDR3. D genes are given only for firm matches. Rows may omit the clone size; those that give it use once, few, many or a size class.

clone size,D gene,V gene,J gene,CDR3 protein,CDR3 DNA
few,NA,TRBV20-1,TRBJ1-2,CSGGNNYGYTF,TGCAGTGGAGGGAACAACTATGGCTACACCTTC
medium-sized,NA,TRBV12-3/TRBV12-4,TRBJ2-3,CASSSERVSTDTQYF,TGTGCCAGCAGTTCCGAGCGAGTAAGCACAGATACGCAGTATTTT
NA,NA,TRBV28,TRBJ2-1,CASSPAGPLSYNEQFF,TGTGCCAGCAGTCCAGCAGGACCCCTCTCCTACAATGAGCAGTTCTTC
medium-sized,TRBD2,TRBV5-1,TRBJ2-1,CASSLRAGGWYNEQFF,TGCGCCAGCAGCTTGAGGGCGGGGGGCTGGTACAATGAGCAGTTCTTC
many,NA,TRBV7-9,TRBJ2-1,CASSLAADNEQFF,TGTGCCAGCAGCTTAGCGGCGGACAATGAGCAGTTCTTC
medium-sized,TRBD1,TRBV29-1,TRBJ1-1,CSVDRGRVAFF,TGCAGCGTAGACAGGGGGCGCGTAGCTTTCTTT
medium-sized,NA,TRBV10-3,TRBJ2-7,CAISSGLVGYEQYF,TGTGCCATCAGCTCGGGACTCGTGGGGTACGAGCAGTACTTC
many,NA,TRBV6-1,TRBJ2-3,CASSEAYHPVDTQYF,TGTGCCAGCAGTGAAGCGTATCATCCGGTAGATACGCAGTATTTT
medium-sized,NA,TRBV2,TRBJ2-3,CASKTVTDTQYF,TGTGCCAGCAAGACAGTCACAGATACGCAGTATTTT
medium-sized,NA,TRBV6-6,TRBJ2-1,CASRIGESYNEQFF,TGTGCCAGCAGGATTGGGGAGTCCTACAATGAGCAGTTCTTC
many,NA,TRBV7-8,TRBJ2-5,CASSPGEGYEETQYF,TGTGCCAGCTCCCCAGGGGAAGGATACGAAGAGACCCAGTACTTC
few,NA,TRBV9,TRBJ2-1,CASRSTSGTYNEQFF,TGTGCCAGCAGGTCCACCAGCGGAACCTACAATGAGCAGTTCTTC
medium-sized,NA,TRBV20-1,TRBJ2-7,CSARGGQGRTYEQYF,TGCAGTGCTAGAGGGGGGCAGGGGCGAACCTACGAGCAGTACTTC
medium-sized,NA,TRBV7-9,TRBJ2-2,CASSGRITNTGELFF,TGTGCCAGCAGCGGTCGGATAACGAACACCGGGGAGCTGTTTTTT
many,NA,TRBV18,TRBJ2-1,CASSPGGARYNEQFF,TGTGCCAGCTCACCGGGGGGGGCGAGATACAATGAGCAGTTCTTC
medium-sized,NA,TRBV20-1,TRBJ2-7,CSALLAPRYEQYF,TGCAGTGCCCTCCTAGCTCCCCGGTACGAGCAGTACTTC
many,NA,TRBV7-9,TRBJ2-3,CASSLALLLTDTQYF,TGTGCCAGCAGCTTAGCGCTACTACTCACAGATACGCAGTATTTT
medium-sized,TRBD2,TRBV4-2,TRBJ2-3,CASSPYGLAEGEDTQYF,TGTGCCAGCAGCCCCTACGGACTAGCGGAGGGGGAAGATACGCAGTATTTT
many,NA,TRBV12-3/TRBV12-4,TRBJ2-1,CASSGDASRTIEQFF,TGTGCCAGCAGCGGTGACGCTTCTAGAACAATTGAGCAGTTCTTC
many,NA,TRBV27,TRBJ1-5,CASSLTTEGGNQPQHF,TGTGCCAGCAGTTTAACGACAGAAGGGGGCAATCAGCCCCAGCATTTT
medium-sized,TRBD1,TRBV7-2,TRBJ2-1,CASSLPGQGPEQFF,TGTGCCAGCAGCTTACCGGGACAGGGGCCCGAGCAGTTCTTC
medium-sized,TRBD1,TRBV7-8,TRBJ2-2,CASSSTRPGQGAELFF,TGTGCCAGCAGCTCCACCCGCCCGGGACAGGGGGCGGAACTGTTTTTT
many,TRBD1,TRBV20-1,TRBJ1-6,CSARGQGGGLYNSPLHF,TGCAGTGCTAGGGGACAGGGAGGTGGGCTCTATAATTCACCCCTCCACTTT
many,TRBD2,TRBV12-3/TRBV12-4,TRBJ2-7,CASRGTSGSYEQYF,TGTGCCAGCAGGGGGACTAGCGGCAGCTACGAGCAGTACTTC
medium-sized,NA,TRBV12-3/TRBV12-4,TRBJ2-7,CASSGDSKYEQYF,TGTGCCAGCAGTGGAGACAGCAAGTACGAGCAGTACTTC
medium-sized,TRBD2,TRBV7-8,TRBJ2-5,CASRQRLAGEETQYF,TGTGCCAGCAGACAAAGGCTAGCGGGGGAAGAGACCCAGTACTTC
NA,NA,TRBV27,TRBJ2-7,CASSVQSSYEQYF,TGTGCCAGCAGTGTTCAGAGCTCCTACGAGCAGTACTTC
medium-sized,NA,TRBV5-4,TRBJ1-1,CASSGDIMNTEAFF,TGTGCCAGCAGCGGGGACATCATGAACACTGAAGCTTTCTTT
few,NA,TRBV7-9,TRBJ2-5,CASSRGTVGGETQYF,TGTGCCAGCAGCCGCGGGACAGTAGGGGGAGAGACCCAGTACTTC
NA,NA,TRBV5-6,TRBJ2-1,CASSFLPSGRSSYNEQFF,TGTGCCAGCAGCTTTCTCCCGTCCGGACGGAGCTCCTACAATGAGCAGTTCTTC